This TCR beta chain was recovered during a study of PD-1 blockade in classical Hodgkin lymphoma. Time point in this sample: cycle 4 day 1 (C4D1), after more than 5 weeks of nivolumab. Each of the patients experienced relapse following autologous stem cell transplantation, and their brentuximab vedotin exposure differed. Using immunoSEQ multiplex PCR, the repertoire was profiled, and TCRdb retains in-frame clones only, with some absent. The sample contains roughly 39,000 clones, about 80% of which appear only once. The germline V gene has CDR1 MNHEY and CDR2 SVGAGI. This CDR3 has 16 amino acids. V was trimmed by 0 bases and J by 0 bases, leaving 10 bases between them.

Sample: peripheral blood mononuclear cells (PBMCs), taken before the fourth cycle of nivolumab. This sequence originates from a human donor with classical Hodgkin lymphoma. V is TRBV6-5 and J is TRBJ2-3; possibly TRBD1 or TRBD2 for D (5 bases each). The CDR3 coding sequence is TGTGCCAGCAGTTACTCGATGGGGGTTAGCACAGATACGCAGTATTTT. This codes for CASSYSMGVSTDTQYF.